The 16 T cell receptor beta chains given below trace back to one sample, sequenced in a study of CD8+ T cells in alopecia areata (dated by TCRdb to between 2017 and 2018). The sample's time point, from its label and the paper: around 26 weeks on oral tofacitinib. Reading the label with the study, this specimen's treatment or condition is: oral pan-JAK inhibitor, 5-10 mg twice daily. Receptor amplification or capture employed the immunoSEQ multiplex PCR assay. RNA was extracted from all samples and reverse transcribed into cDNA as template for TCR sequencing. The table was pulled from immuneACCESS by TCRdb, which kept in-frame rearrangements only. Such tables lose some clones; where checked, under half of the loss comes from unresolved V genes, and the rest has no known cause. The sample includes 250,000 to 300,000 clones, with 55% to 75% observed a single time. The ten top clones hold 1.8% of the sample.

This specimen was CD4+ T cells sorted from blood, taken at week 24, from a patient treated with tofacitinib. These receptors originate from a human donor with alopecia areata.

This clone was counted only a few times. This chain joins TRBV29-1 and TRBJ2-3; 8 nucleotides align to TRBD2. CDR1 and CDR2 from the germline V gene are SQVTM and ANQGSEA. Trimming removed 4 bases from V and 1 base from J; junction bases left unmatched: 1. CDR3 length: 13 amino acids. The chain's CDR3 is CSVVSGGTDTQYF. As DNA, the CDR3 is TGCAGCGTTGTTAGCGGGGGCACAGATACGCAGTATTTT.

The chain employs TRBV5-4 and TRBJ2-7, with 8 bases lining up with TRBD1. Germline V CDR1 and CDR2: SGHNT, YYREEE (reference sequence). With V trimmed by 4 bases and J by 4 bases, 4 bases remained unmatched. This CDR3 comprises 13 residues. CDR3 protein: CASSPGQDYEQYF. CDR3 coding DNA: TGTGCCAGCAGCCCGGGACAGGATTACGAGCAGTACTTC.

This chain connects TRBV29-1 to TRBJ1-1, with D possibly TRBD1 on 5 matching bases. This CDR3 has 14 amino acids. Germline CDR1 and CDR2: SQVTM and ANQGSEA. With 4 bases removed from V and 0 bases from J, the gap between germline ends came to 12 bases. The CDR3 sequence: CSVAGYLMNTEAFF. CDR3 bases: TGCAGCGTTGCAGGGTACCTCATGAACACTGAAGCTTTCTTT.

The V gene is TRBV20-1, the J gene TRBJ2-5; D remains unclear. This CDR3 is 11 amino acids long. The V and J ends lost 2 bases and 3 bases respectively, with 4 bases between them. The germline V gene encodes CDR1 DFQATT and CDR2 SNEGSKA (reference sequence). The CDR3 DNA reads as TGCAGTGCTAGATGGGAAGAGACCCAGTACTTC. Its translation is CSARWEETQYF.

The J gene is TRBJ2-1, the V gene TRBV28, with TRBD1 matching over 8 bases. The ends lost 3 bases at V and 6 bases at J; junction bases unmatched: 7. Germline values: CDR1 MDHEN, CDR2 SYDVKM. The CDR3 is made up of 15 amino acids. CDR3 DNA: TGTGCCAGCAGTTTGGTCGGCCAGGGGGCCAATGAGCAGTTCTTC. It specifies CASSLVGQGANEQFF.

The V call is TRBV28, the J call TRBJ2-1, with D unclear. Germline CDR1 is MDHEN and CDR2 is SYDVKM. Trimming left V 5 bases short and J 7 bases short, with 15 bases between. The CDR3 has 14 residues. The CDR3 spells CASSPQSLTNEQFF. Written as DNA, the CDR3 is TGTGCCAGCAGTCCCCAGAGCCTCACTAATGAGCAGTTCTTC.

This sequence joins TRBV7-2 and TRBJ1-4; no reliable D call. The CDR3 covers 13 residues. Trimming took off 3 bases at V and 8 bases at J, with 10 bases between the two ends. CDR1 and CDR2 from the germline V gene are SGHTA and FQGNSA. CDR3: CASSLRRSEKLFF. The CDR3 DNA reads TGTGCCAGCAGCTTGAGGCGCAGCGAAAAACTGTTTTTT. Based on the CDR3 plus reference TRBV7-2 and TRBJ1-4, the full variable domain is GAGVSQSPSNKVTEKGKDVELRCDPISGHTALYWYRQSLGQGLEFLIYFQGNSAPDKSGLPSDRFSAERTGGSVSTLTIQRTQQEDSAVYLCASSLRRSEKLFFGSGTQLSVL.

This clone was counted between two and nine times. The sample has other DNA sequences that encode this CDR3 too. This chain joins TRBV18 and TRBJ1-3, with a tentative D call TRBD1 (5 bases). V was trimmed by 3 bases and J by 1 base, leaving 7 bases between them. CDR1 KGHSH and CDR2 LQKENI come from the germline V gene. The CDR3 totals 14 residues. CDR3 sequence: CASSPAGSGNTIYF. CDR3 bases: TGTGCCAGCTCACCGGCAGGGTCTGGAAACACCATATATTTT.

This chain uses TRBV9 with TRBJ2-2; maybe TRBD1 (5 bases). The germline V gene encodes CDR1 SGDLS and CDR2 YYNGEE. The ends were cut back, 7 bases at V and 1 base at J, with 14 bases in the middle. The CDR3 is made up of 15 amino acids. In DNA form, the CDR3 reads TGTGCCAGCGCTCGGACACCCCAGAACACCGGGGAGCTGTTTTTT. Translating gives CASARTPQNTGELFF.

The rearrangement uses TRBV7-9 and TRBJ2-7; 11 bases are shared with TRBD1. Losses at the gene ends were 7 bases for V and 1 base for J; bases not matched to a gene: 3. Germline V CDR1 and CDR2: SEHNR, FQNEAQ (reference sequence). The CDR3 length is 14 residues. CDR3 sequence: CASTGTGGSYEQYF. The DNA of the CDR3 is TGTGCCAGCACCGGGACAGGGGGTTCCTACGAGCAGTACTTC.

The V call is TRBV4-1, the J call TRBJ1-4, with a weak D call TRBD1 (5 bases). CDR3 length: 14 residues. The germline V and J ends were trimmed by 7 bases and 6 bases, with 15 bases remaining between them. Germline V gene sequence: CDR1 MGHRA, CDR2 YSYEKL. The CDR3 nucleotides read TGCGCCAGCAAGGAAGGGACCGGGGATGAAAAACTGTTTTTT. This translates into CASKEGTGDEKLFF.

The chain joins TRBV29-1 to TRBJ1-5; weak D call: TRBD1 (5 bases). Trimming stripped 6 bases from V and 5 bases from J, with 14 bases between. The length of the CDR3 is 13 residues. Germline V gene sequence: CDR1 SQVTM, CDR2 ANQGSEA. The CDR3 loop reads CSVRRDRDQPQHF. The DNA for the CDR3 is TGCAGCGTCCGCCGGGACCGCGATCAGCCCCAGCATTTT.

The V gene is TRBV10-3, the J gene TRBJ2-5, with 8 bases matching TRBD1. Trimming cost V 11 bases and J 4 bases; bases outside gene matches: 3. The CDR3 is 11 amino acids. The germline gives CDR1 ENHRY, CDR2 SYGVKD. The CDR3 nucleotides read TGTGCCTCAGGGGGCCGAGAGACCCAGTACTTC. It yields the protein CASGGRETQYF.

The rearrangement uses TRBV29-1 and TRBJ1-2, with D unresolved. The CDR3 totals 11 residues. CDR1 and CDR2 (germline): SQVTM, ANQGSEA. Trimming removed 5 bases from V and 8 bases from J, with 12 bases in between. DNA of the CDR3: TGCAGCGTTACCGGGCCCTCGGGCTACACCTTC. Translating gives CSVTGPSGYTF.

This clone has only a few counts. The chain links TRBV7-2 to TRBJ2-3, with 7 bases aligning to TRBD2. In germline, CDR1 is SGHTA, CDR2 FQGNSA. The J segment lost 13 bases and the V segment lost 5 bases, leaving 12 bases of the junction unmatched. The CDR3 has 13 residues. CDR3 bases: TGTGCCAGCAGCGCCGGGACTACCGGCGTGGAGTATTTT. This gives the protein CASSAGTTGVEYF. Variable domain in full (rest from reference TRBV7-2 and TRBJ2-3): GAGVSQSPSNKVTEKGKDVELRCDPISGHTALYWYRQSLGQGLEFLIYFQGNSAPDKSGLPSDRFSAERTGGSVSTLTIQRTQQEDSAVYLCASSAGTTGVEYFGPGTRLTVL.

The chain combines TRBV30 with TRBJ1-2, with D unclear. Germline CDR1 is GTSNPN and CDR2 is SVGIG (reference sequence). Trimming pared 0 bases from V and 8 bases from J, leaving 10 bases between. CDR3 size: 12 residues. The CDR3 DNA is TGTGCCTGGAGTGTAGCTGGGGAGGGCTACACCTTC. Translation: CAWSVAGEGYTF.